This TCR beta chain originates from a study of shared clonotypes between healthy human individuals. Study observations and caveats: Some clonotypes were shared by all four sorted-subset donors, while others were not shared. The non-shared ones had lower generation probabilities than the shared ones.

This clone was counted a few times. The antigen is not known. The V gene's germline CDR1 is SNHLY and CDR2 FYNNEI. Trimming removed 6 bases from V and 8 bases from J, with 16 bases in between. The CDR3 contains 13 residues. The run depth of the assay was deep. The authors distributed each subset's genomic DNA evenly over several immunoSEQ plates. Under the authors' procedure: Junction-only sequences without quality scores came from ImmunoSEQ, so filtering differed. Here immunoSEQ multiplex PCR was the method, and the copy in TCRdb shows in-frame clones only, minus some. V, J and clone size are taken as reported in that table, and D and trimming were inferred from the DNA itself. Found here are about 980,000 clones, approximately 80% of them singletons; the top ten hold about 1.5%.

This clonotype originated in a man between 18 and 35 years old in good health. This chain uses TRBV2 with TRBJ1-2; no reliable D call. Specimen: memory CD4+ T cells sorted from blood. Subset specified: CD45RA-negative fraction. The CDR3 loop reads CASRAGESGGYTF. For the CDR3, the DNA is TGTGCCAGCAGGGCCGGGGAAAGCGGGGGCTACACCTTC.